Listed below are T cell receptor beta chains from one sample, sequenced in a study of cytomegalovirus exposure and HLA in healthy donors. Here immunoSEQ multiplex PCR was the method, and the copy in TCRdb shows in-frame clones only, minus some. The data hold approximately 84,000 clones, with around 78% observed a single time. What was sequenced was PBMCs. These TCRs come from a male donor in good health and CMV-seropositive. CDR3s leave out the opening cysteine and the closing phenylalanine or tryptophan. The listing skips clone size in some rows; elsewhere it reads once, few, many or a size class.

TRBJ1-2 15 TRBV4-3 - ASSPGRPSGAGYGYT
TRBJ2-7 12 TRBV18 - ASTDDRTSYEQY
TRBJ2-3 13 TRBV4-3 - ASSQTSGGTDTQY
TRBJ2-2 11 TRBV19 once ASSIRGLGELF
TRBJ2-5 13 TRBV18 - ASSPPGTTGETQY
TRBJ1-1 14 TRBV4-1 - ASSQEGSSMNTEAF
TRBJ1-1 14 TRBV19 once ASSRGLGTGGTEAF
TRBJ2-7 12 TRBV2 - ASSSGFGSYEQY
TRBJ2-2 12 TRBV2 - ASSAQTNTGELF
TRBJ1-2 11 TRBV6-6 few ASSQTGDYGYT
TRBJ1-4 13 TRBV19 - ASRNRGATNEKLF
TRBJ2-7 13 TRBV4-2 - ASSHELAGVHEQY
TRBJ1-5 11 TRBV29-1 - SVGGTGDQPQH
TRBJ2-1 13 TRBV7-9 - ASSSRQEQYNEQF
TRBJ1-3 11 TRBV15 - ATSTQGIDTIY
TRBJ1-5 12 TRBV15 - ATSRDRLVQPQH
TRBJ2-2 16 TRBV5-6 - ASSLLAGRVHQPGELF
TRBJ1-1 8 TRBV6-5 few ASTGTGTF
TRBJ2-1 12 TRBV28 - ASTNQGGYNEQF
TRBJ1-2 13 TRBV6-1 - ASSENRVPLVGYT
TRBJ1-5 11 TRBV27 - ASSLSLYQPQH
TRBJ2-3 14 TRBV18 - ASSPTDYLSTDTQY